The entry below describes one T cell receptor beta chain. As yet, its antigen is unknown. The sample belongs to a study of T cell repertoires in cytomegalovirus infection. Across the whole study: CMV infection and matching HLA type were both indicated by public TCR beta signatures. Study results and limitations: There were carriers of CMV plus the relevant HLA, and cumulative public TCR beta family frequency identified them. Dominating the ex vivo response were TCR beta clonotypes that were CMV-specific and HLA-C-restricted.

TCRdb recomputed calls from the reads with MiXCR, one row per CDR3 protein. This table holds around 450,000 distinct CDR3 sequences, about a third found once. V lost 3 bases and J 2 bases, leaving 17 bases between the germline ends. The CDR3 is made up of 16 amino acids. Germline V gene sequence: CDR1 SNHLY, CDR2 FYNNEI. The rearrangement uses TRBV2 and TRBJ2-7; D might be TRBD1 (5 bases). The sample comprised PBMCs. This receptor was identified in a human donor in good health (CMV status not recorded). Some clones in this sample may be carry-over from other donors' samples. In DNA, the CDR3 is TGTGCCAGCAGTGAGGTTGGTGGGGCGAAGGCCTACGAGCAGTACTTC. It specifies CASSEVGGAKAYEQYF.